This TCR beta chain emerged from a study of blood T cell repertoires in COVID-19. The wider study: The United States, Italy and Spain were the sources of the acute and convalescent COVID-19 samples. In each case, the material was cDNA or gDNA derived from T cells, B-cell-depleted T cells, or PBMCs.

TCRdb keeps only in-frame clones here, not all; method: immunoSEQ multiplex PCR. The table records tens of thousands of clones, about 85% of them present only once. After removal of 3 bases from V and 4 bases from J, the junction contained 9 bases not matched to a gene. The CDR3 runs 16 residues. Germline CDR1 reads LNHDA; CDR2 reads SQIVND (reference sequence). The source of this sequence is a human donor in a cohort sampled during active COVID-19. The specimen sequenced was peripheral blood. The V gene is TRBV19, the J gene TRBJ2-1, with 7 bases aligning to TRBD1. The CDR3 here is CASSIGLTGLYNEQFF. The CDR3 region has the DNA TGTGCCAGTAGTATTGGTTTGACAGGGCTGTACAATGAGCAGTTCTTC.